This section outlines one TCR beta chain sequence together with its context. The V gene's germline CDR1 is SGHVS and CDR2 FQNEAQ. V dropped 2 bases and J dropped 3 bases, with 12 bases sitting between them. This CDR3 has 15 residues. These data come from a study of T cell responses to AZD1222 COVID-19 vaccine. Clones were read by immunoSEQ multiplex PCR, and TCRdb kept only the in-frame ones, dropping some. The repertoire consists of roughly 140,000 clones, with approximately 89% occurring once and the leading ten covering 2.2%. This clonotype was sampled from an adult in good health. The input for sequencing was peripheral blood, taken on day 0 of AZD1222 vaccination. J is TRBJ2-3 and V is TRBV7-8; D is possibly TRBD1 (5 bases). CDR3 in DNA: TGTGCCAGCAGCTTACAGGGTGATCTAACAGATACGCAGTATTTT. Translated: CASSLQGDLTDTQYF.